This TCR beta chain was recorded in a study of T cells after posttransplantation cyclophosphamide. Peripheral blood was collected from the related graft donor on the marrow donation day. Clones were sequenced by immunoSEQ multiplex PCR, and TCRdb holds only the in-frame ones, with some missing. The repertoire consists of tens of thousands of clones, none detected only once. This clone was counted many times. Its antigen is as yet unknown. V lost 8 bases and J 5 bases, leaving 19 bases between the germline ends. CDR3 length: 14 amino acids. Germline lookup yields CDR1 MNHNY and CDR2 SVGAGI (reference sequence). Study-level points and caveats: TRB clonality was highly associated with recipient CMV seropositivity and reactivation.

The sequencing input was PBMCs. The origin of this receptor is a man between 40 and 49 years old in good health, CMV-negative, and a related stem cell transplant donor. This chain joins TRBV6-6 and TRBJ2-7; tentative D call: TRBD2 (7 bases). The CDR3 spells CASGGGAGVDEQYF. In DNA, the CDR3 is TGTGCCAGCGGGGGCGGGGCGGGAGTCGACGAGCAGTACTTC.